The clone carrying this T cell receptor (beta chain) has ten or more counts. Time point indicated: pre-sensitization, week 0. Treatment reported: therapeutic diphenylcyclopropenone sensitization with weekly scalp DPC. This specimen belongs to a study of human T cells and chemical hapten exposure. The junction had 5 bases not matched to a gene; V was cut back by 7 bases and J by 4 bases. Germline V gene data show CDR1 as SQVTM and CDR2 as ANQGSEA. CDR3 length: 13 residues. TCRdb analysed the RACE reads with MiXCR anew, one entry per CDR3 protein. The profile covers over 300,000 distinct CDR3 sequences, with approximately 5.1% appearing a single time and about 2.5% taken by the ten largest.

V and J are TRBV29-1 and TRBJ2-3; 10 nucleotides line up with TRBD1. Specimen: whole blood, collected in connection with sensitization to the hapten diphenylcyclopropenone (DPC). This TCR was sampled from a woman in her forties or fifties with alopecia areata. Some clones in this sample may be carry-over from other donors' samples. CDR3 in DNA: TGCAGCGGGGACAGGGGAAACCCAGATACGCAGTATTTT. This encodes CSGDRGNPDTQYF.